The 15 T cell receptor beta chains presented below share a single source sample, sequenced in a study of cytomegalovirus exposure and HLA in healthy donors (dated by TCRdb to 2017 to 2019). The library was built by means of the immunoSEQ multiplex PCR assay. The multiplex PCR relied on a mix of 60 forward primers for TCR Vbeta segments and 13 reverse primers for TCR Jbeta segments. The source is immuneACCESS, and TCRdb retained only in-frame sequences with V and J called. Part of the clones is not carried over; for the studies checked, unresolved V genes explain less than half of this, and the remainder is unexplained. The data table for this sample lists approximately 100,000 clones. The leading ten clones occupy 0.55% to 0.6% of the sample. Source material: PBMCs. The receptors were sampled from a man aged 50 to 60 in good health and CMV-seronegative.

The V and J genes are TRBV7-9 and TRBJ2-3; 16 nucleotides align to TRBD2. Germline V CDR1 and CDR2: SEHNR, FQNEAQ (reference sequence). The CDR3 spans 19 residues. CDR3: CAALQTGTSGRDSTDTQYF. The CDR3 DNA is TGTGCAGCGCTTCAAACCGGGACTAGCGGGAGGGATTCCACAGATACGCAGTATTTT.

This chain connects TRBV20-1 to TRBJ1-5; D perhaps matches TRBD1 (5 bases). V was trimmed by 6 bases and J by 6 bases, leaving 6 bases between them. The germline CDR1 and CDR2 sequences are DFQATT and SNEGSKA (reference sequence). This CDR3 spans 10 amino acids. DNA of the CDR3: TGCAGTGCCGGGGGTCAGCCCCAGCATTTT. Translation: CSAGGQPQHF.

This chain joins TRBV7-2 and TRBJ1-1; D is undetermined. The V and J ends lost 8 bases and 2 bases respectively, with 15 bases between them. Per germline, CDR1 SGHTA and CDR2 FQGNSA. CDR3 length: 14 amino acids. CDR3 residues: CASCPWQSNTEAFF. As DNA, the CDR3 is TGTGCCAGCTGTCCGTGGCAGTCTAACACTGAAGCTTTCTTT.

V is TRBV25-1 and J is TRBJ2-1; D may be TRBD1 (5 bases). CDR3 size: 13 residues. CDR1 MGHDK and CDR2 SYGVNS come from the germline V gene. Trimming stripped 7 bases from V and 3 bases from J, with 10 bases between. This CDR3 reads CASTTGYYNEQFF. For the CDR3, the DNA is TGTGCCAGCACCACAGGTTACTACAATGAGCAGTTCTTC.

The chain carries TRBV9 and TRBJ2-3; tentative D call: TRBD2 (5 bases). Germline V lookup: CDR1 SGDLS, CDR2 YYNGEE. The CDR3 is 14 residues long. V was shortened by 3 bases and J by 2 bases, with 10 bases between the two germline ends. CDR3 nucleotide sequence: TGTGCCAGCAGCGCTTCGGGGTCCACAGATACGCAGTATTTT. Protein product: CASSASGSTDTQYF. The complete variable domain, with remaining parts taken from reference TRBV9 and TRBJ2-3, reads DSGVTQTPKHLITATGQRVTLRCSPRSGDLSVYWYQQSLDQGLQFLIQYYNGEERAKGNILERFSAQQFPDLHSELNLSSLELGDSALYFCASSASGSTDTQYFGPGTRLTVL.

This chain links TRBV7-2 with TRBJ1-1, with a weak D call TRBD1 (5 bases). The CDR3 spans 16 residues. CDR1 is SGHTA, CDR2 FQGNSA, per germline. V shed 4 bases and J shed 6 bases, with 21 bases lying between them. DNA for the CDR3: TGTGCCAGCAGCTCGCGATCATCGGGCCTAGGGGCTGAAGCTTTCTTT. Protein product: CASSSRSSGLGAEAFF.

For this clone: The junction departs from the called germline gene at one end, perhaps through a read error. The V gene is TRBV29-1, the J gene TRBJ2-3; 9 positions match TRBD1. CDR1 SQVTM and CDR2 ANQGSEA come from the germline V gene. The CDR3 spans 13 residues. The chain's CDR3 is CSAGQGDTDAQYF. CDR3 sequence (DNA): TGCAGCGCGGGACAGGGAGACACAGATGCGCAGTATTTT.

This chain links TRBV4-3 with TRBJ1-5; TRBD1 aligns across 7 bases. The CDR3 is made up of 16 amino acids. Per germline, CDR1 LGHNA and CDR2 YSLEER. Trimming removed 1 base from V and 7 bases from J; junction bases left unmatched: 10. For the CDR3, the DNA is TGCGCCAGCAGCCAAGGATACACAGGGGTAGACCAGCCCCAGCATTTT. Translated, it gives CASSQGYTGVDQPQHF.

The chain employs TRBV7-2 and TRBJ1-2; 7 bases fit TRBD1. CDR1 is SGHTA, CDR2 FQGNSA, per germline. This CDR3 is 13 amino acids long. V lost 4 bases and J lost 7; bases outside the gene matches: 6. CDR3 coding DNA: TGTGCCAGCAGCTCAGACAGGGTCGGTGGCTACACCTTC. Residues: CASSSDRVGGYTF.

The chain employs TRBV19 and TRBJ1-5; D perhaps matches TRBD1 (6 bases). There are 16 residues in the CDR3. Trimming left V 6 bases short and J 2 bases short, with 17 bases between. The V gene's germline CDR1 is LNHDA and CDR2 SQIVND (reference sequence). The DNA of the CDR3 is TGTGCCAGTAGCGTGGGGGCAGGATCCCGCAATCAGCCCCAGCATTTT. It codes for CASSVGAGSRNQPQHF.

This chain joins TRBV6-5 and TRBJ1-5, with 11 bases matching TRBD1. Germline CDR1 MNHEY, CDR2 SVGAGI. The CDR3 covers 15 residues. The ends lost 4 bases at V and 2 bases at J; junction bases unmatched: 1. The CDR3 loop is CASSSGQGGNQPQHF. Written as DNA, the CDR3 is TGTGCCAGCAGTTCGGGACAGGGGGGCAATCAGCCCCAGCATTTT.

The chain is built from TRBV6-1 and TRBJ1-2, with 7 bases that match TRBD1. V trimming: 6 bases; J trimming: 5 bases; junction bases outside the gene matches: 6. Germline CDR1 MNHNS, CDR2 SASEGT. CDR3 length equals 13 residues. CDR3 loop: CASSTDRAYGYTF. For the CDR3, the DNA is TGTGCCAGCAGCACCGACAGGGCTTATGGCTACACCTTC.

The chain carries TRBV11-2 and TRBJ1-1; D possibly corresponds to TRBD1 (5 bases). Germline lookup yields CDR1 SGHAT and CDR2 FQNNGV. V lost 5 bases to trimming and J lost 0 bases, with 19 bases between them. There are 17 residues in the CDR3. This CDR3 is CASSRGVVYPMNTEAFF. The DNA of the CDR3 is TGTGCCAGCAGCCGGGGGGTGGTTTATCCCATGAACACTGAAGCTTTCTTT.

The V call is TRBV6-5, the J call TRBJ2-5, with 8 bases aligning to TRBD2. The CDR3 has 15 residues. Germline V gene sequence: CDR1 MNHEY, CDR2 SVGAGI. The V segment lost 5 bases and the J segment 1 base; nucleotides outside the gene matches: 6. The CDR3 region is CASSKTGTSQETQYF. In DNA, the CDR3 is TGTGCCAGCAGTAAAACCGGGACTAGCCAAGAGACCCAGTACTTC.

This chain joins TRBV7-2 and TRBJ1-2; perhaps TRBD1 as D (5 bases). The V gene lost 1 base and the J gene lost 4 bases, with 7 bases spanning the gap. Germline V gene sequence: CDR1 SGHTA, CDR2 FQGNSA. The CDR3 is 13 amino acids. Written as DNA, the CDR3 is TGTGCCAGCAGCTTAGTGGGGGGCTATGGCTACACCTTC. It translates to CASSLVGGYGYTF.